This TCR beta chain was captured in a study of blood T cell repertoires in COVID-19. In the study overall: Nucleic acid was either cDNA or gDNA, and it came from T cells, B-cell-depleted T cells, or PBMCs.

In the authors' methods: Nucleated cell counts were estimated from reference gene primer amplification. This table comes from immunoSEQ multiplex PCR, and its TCRdb copy is limited to in-frame clones, with some not included. From that table come the V and J calls and clone size; the DNA was used to work out D and trimming. There are approximately 180,000 clones in the sample; roughly 85% occur only once, and approximately 26% lies in the top ten. CDR3 length: 15 amino acids. After removal of 2 bases from V and 5 bases from J, the junction contained 5 bases not matched to a gene. CDR1 and CDR2 from the germline V gene are SGHTS and YDEGEE. This clone occurred a few times.

This receptor was obtained from an older woman with acute or convalescent COVID-19. Sequenced input: peripheral blood. The chain joins TRBV5-8 to TRBJ1-1, with 11 bases that match TRBD1. CDR3 in amino acids: CASSFRTGGFTEAFF. The CDR3 DNA reads TGTGCCAGCAGCTTCCGGACAGGGGGCTTTACTGAAGCTTTCTTT.